Below, 32 T cell receptor beta chains from the same sample are listed, as sequenced in a study of cytomegalovirus exposure and HLA in healthy donors. PCR amplification relied on 60 Vbeta primers (plus 13 Jbeta primers). Here immunoSEQ multiplex PCR was the method, and the copy in TCRdb shows in-frame clones only, minus some. The sample includes about 83,000 clones, around 76% seen only once; the top ten take approximately 6%. Sequencing was carried out using PBMCs. All receptors come from a man younger than 35 in good health and CMV-seropositive.

The V call is TRBV4-1, the J call TRBJ2-5; D possibly corresponds to TRBD1 (5 bases). Per germline, CDR1 MGHRA and CDR2 YSYEKL. The CDR3 is made up of 15 amino acids. V gave up 0 bases and J gave up 4 bases, with 12 bases separating them. The CDR3 DNA reads as TGCGCCAGCAGCCAAGAATCAGTAAGGGGAGAGACCCAGTACTTC. Encoded protein: CASSQESVRGETQYF.

This clone was seen a few times. The J gene is TRBJ2-1, the V gene TRBV4-1; the match to TRBD2 covers 12 bases. Per germline, CDR1 MGHRA and CDR2 YSYEKL. The CDR3 spans 16 residues. V lost 4 bases, J lost 8 bases, and 9 bases stayed unmatched. The chain's CDR3 is CASSLPSGRARDEQFF. The CDR3 bases are TGCGCCAGCAGCCTCCCTAGCGGGAGGGCCAGGGATGAGCAGTTCTTC.

The J gene is TRBJ2-3, the V gene TRBV10-3, with 14 bases identical to TRBD2. Germline CDR1 reads ENHRY; CDR2 reads SYGVKD. V lost 11 bases, J lost 4 bases, and 11 bases stayed unmatched. The CDR3 runs to 16 residues. The CDR3: CAVSGTSGRQPDTQYF. The CDR3 bases are TGTGCCGTCTCTGGGACTAGCGGGAGACAGCCAGATACGCAGTATTTT.

This chain joins TRBV10-1 and TRBJ2-1; TRBD2 matches 11 bases. CDR3 size: 15 residues. Germline V lookup: CDR1 WNHNN, CDR2 SYGVQD (reference sequence). V shed 4 bases and J 2 bases; nucleotides not matched to a gene: 1. CDR3: CASSVLAGAYNEQFF. The CDR3 DNA sequence: TGCGCCAGCAGTGTACTAGCGGGAGCCTACAATGAGCAGTTCTTC.

J is TRBJ2-7 and V is TRBV9; D may be TRBD1 (6 bases). Germline CDR1 is SGDLS and CDR2 is YYNGEE. The CDR3 spans 14 residues. Trimming stripped 0 bases from V and 2 bases from J, with 9 bases between. CDR3 sequence (DNA): TGTGCCAGCAGCGTAGGATGGGACACCTACGAGCAGTACTTC. It encodes CASSVGWDTYEQYF.

The rearrangement links TRBV6-6 to TRBJ2-7; possible D gene TRBD1, 6 bases. V lost 8 bases and J lost 0, with 14 bases in between. Germline values: CDR1 MNHNY, CDR2 SVGAGI (reference sequence). This CDR3 spans 14 amino acids. This chain's CDR3 is CASVDTGNSYEQYF. CDR3 sequence (DNA): TGTGCCAGCGTCGACACAGGGAACTCCTACGAGCAGTACTTC.

The V and J genes are TRBV30 and TRBJ2-5, with 9 positions matching TRBD2. The J segment lost 3 bases and the V segment lost 2 bases, leaving 19 bases of the junction unmatched. The germline V gene has CDR1 GTSNPN and CDR2 SVGIG (reference sequence). The CDR3 covers 19 residues. CDR3 region: CAWSLGRGKREALEETQYF. DNA for the CDR3: TGTGCCTGGAGTTTGGGCCGAGGGAAGCGGGAGGCCCTAGAAGAGACCCAGTACTTC.

This chain links TRBV6-5 with TRBJ1-1, with a tentative D call TRBD1 (6 bases). V was pared by 6 bases and J by 11 bases, with 19 bases between. The CDR3 loop spans 13 amino acids. Germline V gene data show CDR1 as MNHEY and CDR2 as SVGAGI. The CDR3 bases are TGTGCCAGCAGATCTACAGGGTTTGAATCGGCTTTCTTT. This encodes CASRSTGFESAFF.

The rearrangement joins TRBV5-6 to TRBJ1-5, with 9 positions matching TRBD1. The CDR3 covers 16 residues. Germline V gene data show CDR1 as SGHDT and CDR2 as YYEEEE. V shed 3 bases and J 4 bases; nucleotides not matched to a gene: 8. In nucleotides, the CDR3 is TGTGCCAGCAGCTCCGGGGGGACAGGGTCAAATCAGCCCCAGCATTTT. Protein product: CASSSGGTGSNQPQHF. The whole variable domain, remainder taken from reference TRBV5-6 and TRBJ1-5, is DAGVTQSPTHLIKTRGQQVTLRCSPKSGHDTVSWYQQALGQGPQFIFQYYEEEERQRGNFPDRFSGHQFPNYSSELNVNALLLGDSALYLCASSSGGTGSNQPQHFGDGTRLSIL.

J is TRBJ2-7 and V is TRBV7-3; possible D gene TRBD1, 6 bases. The V gene's germline CDR1 is SGHTA and CDR2 FQGTGA. The CDR3 is 14 amino acids. V was pared by 4 bases and J by 6 bases, with 16 bases between. CDR3 DNA: TGTGCCAGCAGCTCGAAACAGGGATACGGCGAGCAGTACTTC. It encodes CASSSKQGYGEQYF.

The chain couples TRBV14 to TRBJ2-3; TRBD2 matches 13 bases. V was clipped by 4 bases and J by 5 bases; unmatched bases: 3. Germline assignment: CDR1 SGHDN and CDR2 FVKESK. The CDR3 runs 15 residues. CDR3 region: CASSRTSGRVDTQYF. Written as DNA, the CDR3 is TGTGCCAGCAGCCGGACTAGCGGGAGAGTAGATACGCAGTATTTT. Looking up the rest from reference TRBV14 and TRBJ2-3 gives the full variable domain: EAGVTQFPSHSVIEKGQTVTLRCDPISGHDNLYWYRRVMGKEIKFLLHFVKESKQDESGMPNNRFLAERTGGTYSTLKVQPAELEDSGVYFCASSRTSGRVDTQYFGPGTRLTVL.

In its sample, this clone was seen a few times. The V call is TRBV28, the J call TRBJ1-5; 8 positions agree with TRBD1. The junction had 8 bases not matched to a gene; V was cut back by 3 bases and J by 1 base. The CDR3 has 17 amino acids. In germline, CDR1 is MDHEN, CDR2 SYDVKM. In DNA, the CDR3 is TGTGCCAGCAGTTTCTGGCAGGGGGCTGGGAGCAATCAGCCCCAGCATTTT. This codes for CASSFWQGAGSNQPQHF.

The chain employs TRBV28 and TRBJ1-1; a possible D gene is TRBD1 (5 bases). The CDR3 runs to 15 residues. Deletions cut 3 bases from V and 5 bases from J, with 16 bases between. Germline CDR1 reads MDHEN; CDR2 reads SYDVKM. As DNA, the CDR3 is TGTGCCAGCAGTTTTGGCGGGACCGGGGGGACTGAAGCTTTCTTT. The encoded protein is CASSFGGTGGTEAFF.

The chain employs TRBV15 and TRBJ2-6; possibly TRBD2 for D (5 bases). Germline V gene lookup returns CDR1 LNHNV and CDR2 YYDKDF (reference sequence). CDR3 length equals 17 residues. Trimming took 0 bases from V and 4 from J, leaving 13 bases between them. The CDR3 coding sequence is TGTGCCACCAGCAGAGATCGGATGGGGAGCGGGGCCAACGTCCTGACTTTC. Amino acids: CATSRDRMGSGANVLTF.

The chain links TRBV11-2 to TRBJ2-1, with D perhaps TRBD2 (6 bases). This CDR3 region has 17 residues. Germline V lookup: CDR1 SGHAT, CDR2 FQNNGV. Trimming removed 1 base from V and 0 bases from J, with 13 bases in between. CDR3 nucleotide sequence: TGTGCCAGCAGCTTAGTTCACGCGGGAAGCTCCTACAATGAGCAGTTCTTC. Translating it yields CASSLVHAGSSYNEQFF.

The chain uses TRBV4-1 and TRBJ2-7, with D perhaps matching TRBD2 (5 bases). Germline V gene data show CDR1 as MGHRA and CDR2 as YSYEKL. The V and J ends lost 4 bases and 4 bases respectively, with 11 bases between them. The CDR3 consists of 13 residues. CDR3 sequence: CASSPRTSYEQYF. In DNA, the CDR3 is TGCGCCAGCAGCCCAAGGACTTCATACGAGCAGTACTTC.

The sample holds one count of this clone. The chain combines TRBV6-1 with TRBJ1-1; D call uncertain. V lost 8 bases and J lost 0, with 10 bases in between. CDR1 and CDR2 (germline): MNHNS, SASEGT. The length of the CDR3 is 13 residues. The CDR3, as DNA: TGTGCCAGCCGGGTAAGCATGAACACTGAAGCTTTCTTT. Amino acids: CASRVSMNTEAFF.

This sequence joins TRBV13 and TRBJ2-7; 7 nucleotides agree with TRBD2. Germline V gene lookup returns CDR1 PRHDT and CDR2 FYEKMQ (reference sequence). The CDR3 sequence is 13 residues long. With 4 bases clipped from V and 4 bases from J, the junction kept 4 bases outside the gene matches. The CDR3 protein is CASSSREGYEQYF. The CDR3 bases are TGTGCCAGCAGCTCCAGGGAGGGGTACGAGCAGTACTTC.

This clone was observed a handful of times. The chain carries TRBV19 and TRBJ1-1; D call uncertain. Germline values: CDR1 LNHDA, CDR2 SQIVND (reference sequence). Trimming shortened V by 4 bases and J by 1 base, and 10 bases separated the two germline ends. This CDR3 comprises 14 residues. The CDR3 bases are TGTGCCAGTAGTAGTTTGGGGAGGAACACTGAAGCTTTCTTT. It is translated as CASSSLGRNTEAFF.

The chain joins TRBV6-5 to TRBJ1-1; a possible D gene is TRBD1 (5 bases). The CDR3 has 13 amino acids. V was clipped by 2 bases and J by 7 bases, with 11 bases between them. The germline V gene encodes CDR1 MNHEY and CDR2 SVGAGI. The CDR3 sequence is CASSYRGGSEAFF. CDR3 coding DNA: TGTGCCAGCAGTTACCGGGGGGGGAGTGAAGCTTTCTTT.

CDR3 bases: TGTGCCAGCAGGCAACAGGGGGTGTACACTGAAGCTTTCTTT. This translates into CASRQQGVYTEAFF. The chain employs TRBV6-5 and TRBJ1-1; 8 nucleotides agree with TRBD1. The V gene end was trimmed by 6 bases and the J gene end by 3 bases; junction bases not matched to a gene: 6. The germline V gene encodes CDR1 MNHEY and CDR2 SVGAGI. The length of the CDR3 is 14 residues.

The chain is built from TRBV11-2 and TRBJ2-7; D perhaps matches TRBD2 (5 bases). The germline gives CDR1 SGHAT, CDR2 FQNNGV. V was shortened by 5 bases and J by 3 bases, with 20 bases between the two germline ends. The length of the CDR3 is 16 residues. The CDR3 DNA is TGTGCCAGCAGCGGTCTTCGGGCAGCGGAGTACTACGAGCAGTACTTC. Translated: CASSGLRAAEYYEQYF.

The chain carries TRBV5-4 and TRBJ2-1, with 7 bases lining up with TRBD1. The junction had 5 bases not matched to a gene; V was cut back by 2 bases and J by 6 bases. The CDR3 extends over 14 amino acids. Germline V gene data show CDR1 as SGHNT and CDR2 as YYREEE (reference sequence). CDR3 in DNA: TGTGCCAGCAGCTTCGACAGGGTTGGCAATGAGCAGTTCTTC. It encodes CASSFDRVGNEQFF.

V usage is TRBV2 and J usage is TRBJ2-3, with D perhaps TRBD2 (5 bases). Trimming removed 4 bases at V and 4 bases at J, with 18 bases between. The CDR3 sequence is 16 residues long. Germline values: CDR1 SNHLY, CDR2 FYNNEI. This chain's CDR3 is CASSGEHPEGPDTQYF. CDR3 coding DNA: TGTGCCAGCAGTGGAGAACACCCTGAGGGCCCAGATACGCAGTATTTT.

V and J are TRBV6-1 and TRBJ1-1; tentative D call: TRBD1 (5 bases). Germline lookup yields CDR1 MNHNS and CDR2 SASEGT. This CDR3 has 12 amino acids. Trimming stripped 7 bases from V and 6 bases from J, with 12 bases between. CDR3 sequence reads: CASNGATAEAFF. The CDR3 DNA is TGTGCCAGCAATGGGGCTACGGCTGAAGCTTTCTTT.

The V gene is TRBV5-1, the J gene TRBJ2-7, with 8 bases fitting TRBD1. The length of the CDR3 is 14 residues. The germline gives CDR1 SGHRS, CDR2 YFSETQ. V shed 5 bases and J 0 bases; nucleotides not matched to a gene: 4. The CDR3 here is CASSIGTGSYEQYF. Written as DNA, the CDR3 is TGCGCCAGCAGTATTGGGACAGGCTCCTACGAGCAGTACTTC. The whole variable domain, remainder taken from reference TRBV5-1 and TRBJ2-7, is KAGVTQTPRYLIKTRGQQVTLSCSPISGHRSVSWYQQTPGQGLQFLFEYFSETQRNKGNFPGRFSGRQFSNSRSEMNVSTLELGDSALYLCASSIGTGSYEQYFGPGTRLTVT.

This chain connects TRBV29-1 to TRBJ2-2; D is unresolved. The CDR3 runs to 15 residues. Looked up from germline, CDR1 is SQVTM and CDR2 is ANQGSEA. V lost 0 bases, J lost 5 bases, and 13 bases lay in between. In nucleotides, the CDR3 is TGCAGCGTTGAAGATCTGGGCACCCGAACCGGGGAGCTGTTTTTT. Translated, it gives CSVEDLGTRTGELFF.

As for this clone: Other nucleotide sequences from this sample produce the same CDR3. This chain joins TRBV6-5 and TRBJ1-1, with 7 bases lining up with TRBD1. Germline values: CDR1 MNHEY, CDR2 SVGAGI. Losses at the gene ends were 6 bases for V and 2 bases for J; bases not matched to a gene: 3. CDR3 length: 13 amino acids. CDR3 loop: CASRRTGNTEAFF. Written as DNA, the CDR3 is TGTGCCAGCAGAAGGACAGGAAACACTGAAGCTTTCTTT.

This clone was counted a few times. V gene TRBV2 combines with J gene TRBJ2-6, with D possibly being TRBD2 (6 bases). The germline V and J ends were trimmed by 7 bases and 0 bases, with 10 bases remaining between them. Looked up from germline, CDR1 is SNHLY and CDR2 is FYNNEI. The CDR3 runs 15 residues. The CDR3 sequence: CASIGGISGANVLTF. The CDR3 DNA reads TGTGCCAGCATCGGGGGAATCTCTGGGGCCAACGTCCTGACTTTC.

This clone turned up a few times. The chain couples TRBV28 to TRBJ2-1; 9 bases are shared with TRBD1. Germline-derived CDR1 and CDR2 are MDHEN and SYDVKM. The CDR3 loop spans 14 amino acids. V was pared by 5 bases and J by 6 bases, with 5 bases of the junction left unmatched. CDR3: CASSPYRGRNEQFF. As DNA, the CDR3 is TGTGCCAGCAGTCCATACAGGGGGCGCAATGAGCAGTTCTTC.

This chain joins TRBV9 and TRBJ2-2; TRBD1 matches at 9 bases. Germline CDR1 reads SGDLS; CDR2 reads YYNGEE. V lost 0 bases to trimming and J lost 4 bases; unmatched junction nucleotides: 1. The CDR3 is 15 residues long. CDR3 sequence: CASSVGDRVTGELFF. Here the CDR3 DNA reads TGTGCCAGCAGCGTAGGGGACAGGGTCACCGGGGAGCTGTTTTTT.

The chain has TRBV29-1 and TRBJ2-1, with D possibly matching TRBD2 (6 bases). V gave up 1 base and J gave up 5 bases, with 15 bases separating them. Germline CDR1 reads SQVTM; CDR2 reads ANQGSEA. This CDR3 region has 15 residues. CDR3 sequence (DNA): TGCAGCGTTGAAGCCGAGGGCGGGGCCGACAATGAGCAGTTCTTC. It codes for CSVEAEGGADNEQFF.